The 24 T cell receptor beta chains below come from one sample, sequenced in a study of control samples from healthy donors and cancer patients (dated by TCRdb to the early 2020s). The method was the immunoSEQ multiplex PCR assay. TCRdb retrieved this table from immuneACCESS and kept in-frame rearrangements only. Not all clones are present; in checked studies, unresolved V genes account for under half, and no reason is known for the remainder. In all, the sample holds tens of thousands of clones, and around 94% of those were seen once. More than 20% of the sample rests with the top ten. Specimen: blood. These receptor sequences come from a man between 60 and 75 years old in good health.

The chain couples TRBV5-1 to TRBJ1-1; D not certain. V lost 0 bases and J 4 bases, leaving 4 bases between the germline ends. Germline CDR1 and CDR2: SGHRS and YFSETQ. The CDR3 runs to 12 residues. The chain's CDR3 is CASSLASTEAFF. The DNA for the CDR3 is TGCGCCAGCAGCTTGGCCAGCACTGAAGCTTTCTTT.

J is TRBJ1-2 and V is TRBV9; D not certain. This CDR3 has 13 residues. V lost 0 bases and J 8 bases, leaving 11 bases between the germline ends. The germline V gene has CDR1 SGDLS and CDR2 YYNGEE. In nucleotides, the CDR3 is TGTGCCAGCAGCGTAGCTGTAGTTGGGGGCTACACCTTC. The encoded protein is CASSVAVVGGYTF.

CDR3 sequence reads: CSVAEGDGTQYF. Here the CDR3 DNA reads TGCAGCGTTGCAGAAGGTGACGGGACCCAGTACTTC. This chain connects TRBV29-1 to TRBJ2-5; D ambiguous. Trimming shortened V by 4 bases and J by 7 bases, and 13 bases separated the two germline ends. CDR1 is SQVTM and CDR2 is ANQGSEA in the germline V gene. The CDR3 is 12 residues long.

V and J are TRBV7-8 and TRBJ1-4, with D perhaps matching TRBD1 (6 bases). The CDR3 sequence is 15 residues long. V lost 5 bases and J 3 bases, leaving 13 bases between the germline ends. Germline V gene lookup returns CDR1 SGHVS and CDR2 FQNEAQ. In DNA, the CDR3 is TGTGCCAGCAGCCCAAATACAGGGCCTAATGAAAAACTGTTTTTT. Translated: CASSPNTGPNEKLFF.

This chain connects TRBV5-1 to TRBJ2-5; D is perhaps TRBD1 (5 bases). With 1 base removed from V and 4 bases from J, the gap between germline ends came to 8 bases. Germline loops: CDR1 SGHRS, CDR2 YFSETQ. The CDR3 consists of 13 residues. The CDR3 bases are TGCGCCAGCAGCTTGACGACAGCAGAGACCCAGTACTTC. This gives the protein CASSLTTAETQYF.

The chain uses TRBV12-3 or TRBV12-4 and TRBJ1-4; TRBD1 aligns across 9 bases. The V and J ends lost 4 bases and 8 bases, in that order; junction bases with no gene match: 2. The CDR3 sequence is 13 residues long. As DNA, the CDR3 is TGTGCCAGCAGTTGGACAGGGGAGGAAAAACTGTTTTTT. Protein sequence: CASSWTGEEKLFF.

The chain is built from TRBV27 and TRBJ2-5; TRBD2 agrees at 9 bases. The CDR3 is 15 residues long. The ends lost 3 bases at V and 5 bases at J; junction bases unmatched: 7. From germline, CDR1 is MNHEY and CDR2 SMNVEV (reference sequence). CDR3 DNA: TGTGCCAGCAGTTTTCGCGGGAGGGGCGGTGAGACCCAGTACTTC. Translation gives CASSFRGRGGETQYF.

J is TRBJ2-3 and V is TRBV5-4; TRBD1 matches at 10 bases. V gave up 3 bases and J gave up 4 bases; unmatched junction bases: 5. The CDR3 has 15 amino acids. The germline gives CDR1 SGHNT, CDR2 YYREEE (reference sequence). CDR3 nucleotide sequence: TGTGCCAGCAGCTGGGGACAGGGGATCCCAGATACGCAGTATTTT. As protein: CASSWGQGIPDTQYF.

The gene calls are TRBV6-9 and TRBJ2-2; D gene uncertain. Germline loops: CDR1 MNHGY, CDR2 SVAAGI. V shed 8 bases and J shed 2 bases, with 9 bases lying between them. The CDR3 has 13 amino acids. This CDR3 is CASPPRNTGELFF. The CDR3 DNA reads as TGTGCCAGCCCCCCACGTAACACCGGGGAGCTGTTTTTT.

This clone was picked up a small number of times. The V call is TRBV7-9, the J call TRBJ2-1; 9 nucleotides agree with TRBD1. The V and J ends lost 5 bases and 8 bases, in that order; junction bases with no gene match: 16. The length of the CDR3 is 17 residues. Germline V gene sequence: CDR1 SEHNR, CDR2 FQNEAQ (reference sequence). As DNA, the CDR3 is TGTGCCAGCAGCCCTTCGATGGACAGGGGTTATAATGATGAGCAGTTCTTC. It specifies CASSPSMDRGYNDEQFF. Using reference TRBV7-9 and TRBJ2-1 for the parts outside the CDR3, the full variable domain is DTGVSQNPRHKITKRGQNVTFRCDPISEHNRLYWYRQTLGQGPEFLTYFQNEAQLEKSRLLSDRFSAERPKGSFSTLEIQRTEQGDSAMYLCASSPSMDRGYNDEQFFGPGTRLTVL.

V usage is TRBV14 and J usage is TRBJ2-1, with 7 bases aligning to TRBD1. The germline CDR1 and CDR2 sequences are SGHDN and FVKESK. The CDR3 has 14 amino acids. V lost 4 bases, J lost 6 bases, and 6 bases stayed unmatched. In DNA, the CDR3 is TGTGCCAGCAGCCCACTGACAGGGACCAATGAGCAGTTCTTC. Its protein product is CASSPLTGTNEQFF.

The chain employs TRBV27 and TRBJ2-3; TRBD1 aligns across 9 bases. Germline V gene sequence: CDR1 MNHEY, CDR2 SMNVEV (reference sequence). The CDR3 covers 15 residues. V lost 2 bases and J lost 10; bases outside the gene matches: 10. The chain's CDR3 is CASSLGQGSAVAQYF. CDR3 coding DNA: TGTGCCAGCAGTTTAGGACAGGGGTCCGCGGTTGCGCAGTATTTT.

V gene TRBV18 combines with J gene TRBJ1-3; 8 bases are shared with TRBD1. The CDR3 runs to 17 residues. Trimming at V came to 3 bases and at J to 0 bases, leaving 7 bases not matched to a gene. Germline V gene data show CDR1 as KGHSH and CDR2 as LQKENI. The CDR3 DNA reads as TGTGCCAGCTCACCTCGACAGGGGATAAGCTCTGGAAACACCATATATTTT. It encodes CASSPRQGISSGNTIYF.

This clone has more than one count but fewer than ten. The chain couples TRBV3-1 (or the pseudogene TRBV3-2) to TRBJ2-7, with D uncertain. The CDR3 has 15 amino acids. Germline V gene data show CDR1 as LGHDT and CDR2 as YNNKEL (reference sequence). V shed 0 bases and J shed 2 bases, with 11 bases lying between them. The CDR3 region is CASSQDRRRPYEQYF. CDR3 sequence (DNA): TGTGCCAGCAGCCAAGATCGCAGGCGGCCCTACGAGCAGTACTTC.

The V gene is TRBV10-3, the J gene TRBJ2-7; a possible D gene is TRBD2 (6 bases). Trimming took off 6 bases at V and 6 bases at J, with 18 bases between the two ends. Germline assignment: CDR1 ENHRY and CDR2 SYGVKD. The CDR3 is 14 amino acids. As DNA, the CDR3 is TGTGCCATCAGGCCGGGACCCAGGAGGGGCGAGCAGTACTTC. Translation gives CAIRPGPRRGEQYF.

This chain connects TRBV9 to TRBJ2-2; TRBD1 agrees at 8 bases. Losses at the gene ends were 0 bases for V and 0 bases for J; bases not matched to a gene: 4. Germline V gene sequence: CDR1 SGDLS, CDR2 YYNGEE. This CDR3 region has 17 residues. The CDR3 sequence is CASSVVAGGSNTGELFF. Here the CDR3 DNA reads TGTGCCAGCAGCGTAGTAGCAGGGGGCTCGAACACCGGGGAGCTGTTTTTT.

The rearrangement uses TRBV7-3 and TRBJ2-1; 9 nucleotides agree with TRBD2. Trimming took 0 bases from V and 5 from J; bases not matched to a gene: 11. This CDR3 has 18 residues. Germline-derived CDR1 and CDR2 are SGHTA and FQGTGA. CDR3 region: CASSLTAGSAGGNNEQFF. The CDR3, as DNA: TGTGCCAGCAGCTTAACGGCGGGGTCAGCGGGAGGTAACAATGAGCAGTTCTTC.

This chain connects TRBV6-5 to TRBJ1-1, with a tentative D call TRBD1 (6 bases). The V end lost 6 bases, the J end lost 6 bases, and 14 bases lay between the germline ends. The V gene's germline CDR1 is MNHEY and CDR2 SVGAGI. This CDR3 has 13 amino acids. The CDR3 DNA is TGTGCCAGCAGCGTACGACAGGCCTCTGAAGCTTTCTTT. Translation gives CASSVRQASEAFF.

The chain recombines TRBV7-2 with TRBJ2-5, with 10 bases that match TRBD2. Trimming at V came to 5 bases and at J to 6 bases, leaving 9 bases not matched to a gene. CDR1 is SGHTA and CDR2 is FQGNSA in the germline V gene. The CDR3 covers 15 residues. The CDR3 region is CASSQGLAGEKTQYF. The CDR3 DNA reads as TGTGCCAGCAGCCAGGGGCTAGCGGGAGAAAAGACCCAGTACTTC.

The genes are TRBV27 and TRBJ2-5, with 13 bases matching TRBD2. Germline trimming cut 6 bases from V and 5 bases from J; bases unmatched to any gene: 12. The CDR3 contains 17 residues. The germline gives CDR1 MNHEY, CDR2 SMNVEV (reference sequence). The CDR3 loop is CASSPPGLAGWGETQYF. The DNA of the CDR3 is TGTGCCAGCAGCCCCCCGGGACTAGCGGGATGGGGTGAGACCCAGTACTTC.

This chain joins TRBV4-1 and TRBJ2-1; D is possibly TRBD2 (5 bases). Germline V lookup: CDR1 MGHRA, CDR2 YSYEKL. With 4 bases removed from V and 4 bases from J, the gap between germline ends came to 14 bases. CDR3 length: 15 residues. The CDR3: CASSLPASRYNEQFF. In DNA form, the CDR3 reads TGCGCCAGCAGCCTCCCGGCTAGCAGATACAATGAGCAGTTCTTC.

The genes are TRBV2 and TRBJ1-5; perhaps TRBD1 as D (6 bases). CDR3 length: 15 residues. Trimming stripped 6 bases from V and 2 bases from J, with 14 bases between. Germline CDR1 and CDR2: SNHLY and FYNNEI. The CDR3 DNA sequence: TGTGCCAGCAGAACCGACGGGGGGCGCAATCAGCCCCAGCATTTT. It encodes CASRTDGGRNQPQHF.

This sequence joins TRBV19 and TRBJ1-5, with 11 bases matching TRBD1. Germline trimming cut 3 bases from V and 6 bases from J; bases unmatched to any gene: 10. The V gene's germline CDR1 is LNHDA and CDR2 SQIVND (reference sequence). The CDR3 covers 17 residues. The CDR3: CASSMEGTGGWSQPQHF. The CDR3 bases are TGTGCCAGTAGTATGGAGGGGACAGGGGGATGGAGTCAGCCCCAGCATTTT.

This clone occurred once. This sequence joins TRBV20-1 and TRBJ2-7; D is possibly TRBD1 (6 bases). V lost 4 bases and J lost 6, with 10 bases in between. The CDR3 runs 11 residues. Per germline, CDR1 DFQATT and CDR2 SNEGSKA (reference sequence). CDR3: CSANPRGEQYF. The DNA for the CDR3 is TGCAGTGCTAACCCCAGGGGCGAGCAGTACTTC.